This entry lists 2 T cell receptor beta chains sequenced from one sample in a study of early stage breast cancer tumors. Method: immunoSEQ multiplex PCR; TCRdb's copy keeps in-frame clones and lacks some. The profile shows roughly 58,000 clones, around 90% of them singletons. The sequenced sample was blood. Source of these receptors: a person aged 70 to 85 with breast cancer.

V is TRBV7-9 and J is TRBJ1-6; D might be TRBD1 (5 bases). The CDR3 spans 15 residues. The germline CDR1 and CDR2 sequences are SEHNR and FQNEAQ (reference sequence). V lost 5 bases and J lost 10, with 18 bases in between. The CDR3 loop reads CASSLSTIRGSPLHF. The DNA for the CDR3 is TGTGCCAGCAGCCTTTCTACAATAAGGGGATCACCCCTCCACTTT.

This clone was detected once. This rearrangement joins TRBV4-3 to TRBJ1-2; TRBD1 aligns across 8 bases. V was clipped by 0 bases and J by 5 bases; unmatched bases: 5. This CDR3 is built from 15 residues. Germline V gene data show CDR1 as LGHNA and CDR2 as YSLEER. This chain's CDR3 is CASSQDPGGGYGYTF. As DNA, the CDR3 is TGCGCCAGCAGCCAAGATCCAGGGGGCGGGTATGGCTACACCTTC.